This is a list of T cell receptor beta chains from one sample in a study of T cells in Graves' hyperthyroidism and ophthalmopathy. TCRdb analysed the multiplex PCR reads with MiXCR anew, one entry per CDR3 protein. The sample carries 690,000 or so distinct CDR3 sequences, around 20% recorded once. Sequencing was performed on blood. The source is a woman aged 45-60 years with Graves' hyperthyroidism that later progressed to Graves' ophthalmopathy. Each CDR3 is given with its conserved first and last residue. Fields, in order: V gene, clone size, D gene, J gene, CDR3 DNA, CDR3 protein. A D gene is named only where the DNA matches it firmly. Clone size, where shown, is once, few, many, or a class for clones that have expanded.

>TRBV6-5|few|NA|TRBJ1-5
TGTGCCAGCAGTTACAATGGACAGAGGAGTCAGCCCCAGCATTTT
CASSYNGQRSQPQHF
>TRBV12-3/TRBV12-4|many|TRBD1|TRBJ1-4
TGTGCCAGCAGTTTAGGGACAGGGGAAATAGAAAAACTGTTTTTT
CASSLGTGEIEKLFF
>TRBV20-1|NA|NA|TRBJ1-2
TGCAGTGCTAGAGATGTGCCCGATACATATGGCTACACCTTC
CSARDVPDTYGYTF
>TRBV6-1|few|NA|TRBJ1-2
TGTGCCACGACGGGGGACATGGGCTACACCTTC
CATTGDMGYTF
>TRBV6-1|many|NA|TRBJ1-1
TGTGCCACCTCCGAAGGGAGAGAGAACACTGAAGCTTTCTTT
CATSEGRENTEAFF
>TRBV20-1|NA|NA|TRBJ1-2
TGCAGCCCCGGAGGAGACTATGGCTACACCTTC
CSPGGDYGYTF
>TRBV6-5|few|NA|TRBJ2-5
TGTGCCAGCAGTTACGGGGGACCAGAGACCCAGTACTTC
CASSYGGPETQYF
>TRBV2|few|TRBD1|TRBJ1-3
TGTGCCAGCAGTGAGGGCGACAGGGGCTCTGGAAACACCATATATTTT
CASSEGDRGSGNTIYF
>TRBV6-1|NA|TRBD2|TRBJ2-7
TGTGCCAGCAGGATGGGACTAGGGCTAGAAGAGCAGTACTTC
CASRMGLGLEEQYF
>TRBV9|few|NA|TRBJ1-2
TGTGCCAGCAGCGTAGCAGCCGGGAGCTCTGGCTACACCTTC
CASSVAAGSSGYTF
>TRBV6-1|NA|TRBD1|TRBJ1-3
TGTGCCAGCACTCTGGACAGGGATTCTGGAAACACCATATATTTT
CASTLDRDSGNTIYF
>TRBV4-1|few|NA|TRBJ1-1
TGCGCCAGCAGCCGAATCAAGGGGGAGACTGAAGCTTTCTTT
CASSRIKGETEAFF
>TRBV19|NA|NA|TRBJ1-1
TGTGCCAGTAAACAATTCGAGAACACTGAAGCTTTCTTT
CASKQFENTEAFF
>TRBV12-3/TRBV12-4|NA|NA|TRBJ2-3
TGTGCCAGCATCCCGCGAGGGGGGGGCACAGATACGCAGTATTTT
CASIPRGGGTDTQYF
>TRBV5-1|many|NA|TRBJ1-3
TGCGCCAGCAGCTTGGGGCCAGTGGGACAAGCCTCTGGAAACACCATATATTTT
CASSLGPVGQASGNTIYF
>TRBV3-1|few|NA|TRBJ2-7
TGTGCCAGCAGCGCCCGGTACGAGCAGTACTTC
CASSARYEQYF
>TRBV12-5|NA|NA|TRBJ2-2
TGTGCTAGTGGTTTGTCCCCGTCGAACACCGGGGAGCTGTTTTTT
CASGLSPSNTGELFF
>TRBV12-5|NA|TRBD1|TRBJ1-1
TGTGCTAGTGGTTTGGGGGACAGGGGGGGAGTTGAAGCTTTCTTT
CASGLGDRGGVEAFF
>TRBV2|many|NA|TRBJ1-1
TGTGCCGGCTATACAGTGTTGGCTTTCTTT
CAGYTVLAFF
>TRBV20-1|many|TRBD2|TRBJ2-7
TGCAGTGCTACGAGGACTAGCGGGGGGGCCTTTTACGAGCAGTACTTC
CSATRTSGGAFYEQYF
>TRBV20-1|many|NA|TRBJ1-2
TGCAGTGCCGCTGAGGGGTACTATGGCTACACCTTC
CSAAEGYYGYTF
>TRBV29-1|NA|NA|TRBJ1-1
TGCAGCGGTAGGGGGGAAGCTGAAGCTTTCTTT
CSGRGEAEAFF
>TRBV3-1|many|TRBD1|TRBJ1-2
TGTGCCAGCAGCCAAGAGCCCGGGACAGGCTATGGCTACACCTTC
CASSQEPGTGYGYTF
>TRBV20-1|NA|TRBD1|TRBJ1-1
TGCAGTGCTAGAGAACAGGGGGAGGCTGAAGCTTTCTTT
CSAREQGEAEAFF
>TRBV3-1|NA|NA|TRBJ2-5
TGTGCCAGCAGCCAAGAAGGGGGTTCTTTCGAGACCCAGTACTTC
CASSQEGGSFETQYF
>TRBV11-2|many|NA|TRBJ1-1
TGTGCCAGCAGCTTAGCGTCAGGGTGGGACACTGAAGCTTTCTTT
CASSLASGWDTEAFF
>TRBV15|NA|NA|TRBJ1-2
TGTGCCACCAGCAGAACTACTGGACCCTCGGGCTATGGCTACACCTTC
CATSRTTGPSGYGYTF
>TRBV6-1|many|TRBD1|TRBJ1-1
TGTGCCAGCAAGCGGGACAGGGGATCGAACACTGAAGCTTTCTTT
CASKRDRGSNTEAFF
>TRBV15|NA|NA|TRBJ2-5
TGTGCCACCAGCAGAGATCCACATCGGGGGATGCAAGAGACCCAGTACTTC
CATSRDPHRGMQETQYF
>TRBV11-2|many|TRBD2|TRBJ2-1
TGTGCCAGCAGCCCAGCGGGGAGTAGCGGGGGGGTGGTTCCCTACAATGAGCAGTTCTTC
CASSPAGSSGGVVPYNEQFF
>TRBV7-9|many|NA|TRBJ1-1
TGTGCCAGCAGCCTCTCCAACACTGAAGCTTTCTTT
CASSLSNTEAFF
>TRBV3-1|NA|NA|TRBJ2-1
TGTGCCAGCAGCCAGGCCAGCCACTCCTACAATGAGCAGTTCTTC
CASSQASHSYNEQFF
>TRBV7-2|many|NA|TRBJ2-1
TGTGCCAGCAGCGACGATGGACGGGTGGGCTACAATGAGCAGTTCTTC
CASSDDGRVGYNEQFF
>TRBV5-1|many|NA|TRBJ2-3
TGCGCCAGCAGCTCGTCGATAGGAGCCACAGATACGCAGTATTTT
CASSSSIGATDTQYF
>TRBV2|many|NA|TRBJ1-1
TGTGCCAGCAGTCAATTCGGGAATAACTTGAACACTGAAGCTTTCTTT
CASSQFGNNLNTEAFF
>TRBV7-2|NA|TRBD2|TRBJ2-7
TGTGCCAGCAGCTTAGTAGGCCAGGGAGGGTACGAGCAGTACTTC
CASSLVGQGGYEQYF
>TRBV11-2|NA|TRBD1|TRBJ1-6
TGTGCCAGCAGCTTCAGCCAGGGGGCTTCTAATTCACCCCTCCACTTT
CASSFSQGASNSPLHF